These 5 T cell receptor beta chains share one sample of origin, sequenced in a study of cytomegalovirus exposure and HLA in healthy donors (dated by TCRdb to about 2017). Library creation used the immunoSEQ multiplex PCR assay. The source is immuneACCESS, and TCRdb retained only in-frame sequences with V and J called. Part of the clones is not carried over; for the studies checked, unresolved V genes explain less than half of this, and the remainder is unexplained. The sample table shows tens of thousands of clones, and approximately 91% are seen once. Clones ranked in the top ten supply around 2.1% of the sample. The sample taken for sequencing was PBMCs. All receptors come from a man younger than 45 in good health and CMV-seronegative.

This clone was recorded only once. This chain connects TRBV10-1 to TRBJ2-1; no firm D call. V was clipped by 0 bases and J by 3 bases, with 12 bases between them. The CDR3 spans 16 residues. Germline V gene lookup returns CDR1 WNHNN and CDR2 SYGVQD (reference sequence). This CDR3 is CASSESSTVLYNEQFF. The CDR3 region has the DNA TGCGCCAGCAGTGAGTCGTCTACCGTCCTCTACAATGAGCAGTTCTTC.

The rearrangement joins TRBV10-2 to TRBJ2-1; the D gene is possibly TRBD2 (6 bases). CDR1 and CDR2 from the germline V gene are WSHSY and SAAADI. V was clipped by 7 bases and J by 12 bases, with 13 bases between them. CDR3 length equals 11 residues. CDR3 nucleotide sequence: TGCGCCAGCAATGGCGGGAAAAGGCAGTTCTTC. It is translated as CASNGGKRQFF.

V and J are TRBV5-1 and TRBJ1-1; TRBD1 aligns across 7 bases. The CDR3 length is 13 residues. J was trimmed by 5 bases and V by 4 bases; bases with no gene match: 5. Germline CDR1 and CDR2: SGHRS and YFSETQ. The CDR3 loop is CASSVQGKTEAFF. CDR3 bases: TGCGCCAGCAGCGTACAGGGGAAGACTGAAGCTTTCTTT.

The chain uses TRBV2 and TRBJ1-5, with D uncertain. This CDR3 comprises 15 residues. Trimming cost V 4 bases and J 2 bases, with 12 bases left between them. CDR1 SNHLY and CDR2 FYNNEI come from the germline V gene. The CDR3 nucleotides are TGTGCCAGCAGTGGGTCGGGGATTGGCAATCAGCCCCAGCATTTT. Translated: CASSGSGIGNQPQHF. The whole variable domain, filled in from reference TRBV2 and TRBJ1-5, reads EPEVTQTPSHQVTQMGQEVILRCVPISNHLYFYWYRQILGQKVEFLVSFYNNEISEKSEIFDDQFSVERPDGSNFTLKIRSTKLEDSAMYFCASSGSGIGNQPQHFGDGTRLSIL.

This chain uses TRBV28 with TRBJ2-7; no clear D gene. In germline, CDR1 is MDHEN, CDR2 SYDVKM. This CDR3 region has 15 residues. V lost 6 bases to trimming and J lost 0 bases, with 15 bases between them. The CDR3 spells CASSRDSHNSYEQYF. CDR3 DNA sequence: TGTGCCAGCAGCCGCGACTCACACAACTCCTACGAGCAGTACTTC. The whole variable domain, remainder taken from reference TRBV28 and TRBJ2-7, is DVKVTQSSRYLVKRTGEKVFLECVQDMDHENMFWYRQDPGLGLRLIYFSYDVKMKEKGDIPEGYSVSREKKERFSLILESASTNQTSMYLCASSRDSHNSYEQYFGPGTRLTVT.